Listed here is a single TCR beta chain. The antigen this receptor binds is unknown. No much larger clone is present one base from it, and per-base qualities are unavailable. This specimen comes from a study of lymphopenia after photon versus proton radiotherapy (dated by TCRdb to the late 2010s). For the wider study: The immunological effects of photon versus proton radiation therapy were compared in patients with gastrointestinal tumors who developed high-grade lymphopenia. The cohort comprised 15 to 20 patients with gastrointestinal tumors who received either photon or proton therapy and then developed lymphopenia. The study was designed to characterize how the impact on the immune system differs between the two radiation modalities. Paper-wide results and their limitations: Across the cohort, a larger post-nadir drop in TCR diversity was inversely correlated with overall survival time among patients who died. The authors looked at the survival association only in patients who died, and they framed better survival with proton therapy as a possibility rather than a demonstrated result. After the lymphocyte count nadir, photon-treated repertoires showed oligoclonal expansion, especially of CD8+ Temra cells, which drove the drop in diversity. During treatment, patients who received photon therapy lost naive T cells and TCR diversity and gained effector/memory populations, whereas patients who received proton therapy remained relatively stable.

Receptor amplification or capture employed the immunoSEQ multiplex PCR assay. Alongside multiparametric flow cytometry, deep sequencing of rearranged TCR beta loci was used to profile the T cell repertoires. Held by TCRdb, this immuneACCESS table contains in-frame sequences only and omits some clones. Under half of the omission traces to an unresolved V gene where checked; the cause of the rest is unknown. The sample table records 35,000 to 50,000 clones; 80% to 95% of these occur just once. Of the sample, approximately 16% falls within the top ten clones. The germline V gene supplies CDR1 SGHVS and CDR2 FQNEAQ. The CDR3 runs 15 amino acids, cysteine and phenylalanine included. Only CDR3 DNA remains: 45 bases, in frame from the first base. Germline trimming: 4 bases from V, 5 bases from J; junction bases outside gene matches: 7.

This receptor was identified in a man between 60 and 70 years old with cholangiocarcinoma. The sequence is built from TRBV7-8 and TRBJ2-3; TRBD2 fits 9 bases in the junction. Specimen: peripheral blood, collected from a patient treated with photon-based radiotherapy. The DNA reads as follows: TGTGCCAGCAGCTCCCCTAGCGGGGTAGGAGATACGCAGTATTTT. The resulting protein is CASSSPSGVGDTQYF. Joined to the reference TRBV7-8 and TRBJ2-3 proteins, this CDR3 gives the full variable domain: GAGVSQSPRYKVAKRGQDVALRCDPISGHVSLFWYQQALGQGPEFLTYFQNEAQLDKSGLPSDRFFAERPEGSVSTLKIQRTQQEDSAVYLCASSSPSGVGDTQYFGPGTRLTVL.